The 8 T cell receptor beta chains presented below share a single source sample, sequenced in a study of cytomegalovirus exposure and HLA in healthy donors. 13 Jbeta primers and 60 Vbeta primers were used for the PCR. Sequencing used immunoSEQ multiplex PCR; TCRdb keeps in-frame clones, though not all of them. The table records some 120,000 clones, approximately 82% of them present only once. The sample comprised PBMCs. These receptors were collected from a man aged 30 to 45 in good health and CMV-seropositive.

V gene TRBV19 combines with J gene TRBJ2-2, with D possibly being TRBD2 (6 bases). The germline V gene encodes CDR1 LNHDA and CDR2 SQIVND (reference sequence). This CDR3 is 15 amino acids long. V was trimmed by 1 base and J by 3 bases, leaving 9 bases between them. CDR3 amino acids: CASSIGDWDTGELFF. The DNA for the CDR3 is TGTGCCAGTAGTATAGGGGACTGGGACACCGGGGAGCTGTTTTTT.

Comment on this clone: Other DNA sequences from this sample encode an identical CDR3 as well. CDR3 sequence (DNA): TGCGCCAGCAGCTTGTTTAGCTCACCGACCTACGAGCAGTACTTC. As protein: CASSLFSSPTYEQYF. The chain joins TRBV5-1 to TRBJ2-7, with D uncertain. The CDR3 totals 15 residues. From germline, CDR1 is SGHRS and CDR2 YFSETQ. V was clipped by 1 base and J by 2 bases, with 13 bases between them.

V is TRBV7-9 and J is TRBJ1-2; TRBD1 matches 9 bases. CDR3 length equals 14 residues. V gave up 1 base and J gave up 6 bases; unmatched junction bases: 3. Germline CDR1 and CDR2: SEHNR and FQNEAQ (reference sequence). The CDR3 spells CASSLDGTGNGYTF. CDR3 nucleotides: TGTGCCAGCAGCTTAGACGGGACAGGGAATGGCTACACCTTC.

The chain uses TRBV10-3 and TRBJ2-1; 10 positions agree with TRBD2. The CDR3 runs 16 residues. The ends lost 5 bases at V and 5 bases at J; junction bases unmatched: 9. Germline V lookup: CDR1 ENHRY, CDR2 SYGVKD. CDR3 sequence (DNA): TGTGCCATCAGTAAAGCTAGCGGGGGACGAAACAATGAGCAGTTCTTC. This codes for CAISKASGGRNNEQFF.

CDR3 sequence: CASSQGLATKNIQYF. The DNA for the CDR3 is TGCGCCAGCAGCCAGGGACTAGCGACCAAAAACATTCAGTACTTC. V and J are TRBV5-1 and TRBJ2-4, with 10 bases lining up with TRBD2. Trimming removed 4 bases from V and 2 bases from J; junction bases left unmatched: 3. The CDR3 contains 15 residues. The germline V gene has CDR1 SGHRS and CDR2 YFSETQ.

Turning to this clone: Other DNA sequences in this sample translate to the same CDR3. J is TRBJ2-1 and V is TRBV5-1, with 9 positions matching TRBD2. V lost 5 bases, J lost 0 bases, and 18 bases stayed unmatched. Germline V gives CDR1 SGHRS, CDR2 YFSETQ. The CDR3 sequence is 20 residues long. CDR3 amino acids: CASSSLPASGAKDSYNEQFF. Here the CDR3 DNA reads TGCGCCAGCAGTTCCCTCCCGGCTAGCGGGGCAAAAGACTCCTACAATGAGCAGTTCTTC.

V and J are TRBV6-1 and TRBJ2-3; possible D gene TRBD2, 6 bases. Trimming took off 6 bases at V and 6 bases at J, with 13 bases between the two ends. From germline, CDR1 is MNHNS and CDR2 SASEGT. The CDR3 length is 13 residues. In DNA form, the CDR3 reads TGTGCCAGCAGAGGGAGCGGAGGGGATACGCAGTATTTT. It translates to CASRGSGGDTQYF.

This clone was seen more than once but under ten times. V usage is TRBV28 and J usage is TRBJ2-1; weak D call: TRBD1 (6 bases). Trimming removed 1 base from V and 8 bases from J, with 15 bases in between. Germline CDR1 and CDR2: MDHEN and SYDVKM. The CDR3 totals 15 residues. The CDR3 sequence: CASSLSAGVGDEQFF. The CDR3 DNA sequence: TGTGCCAGCAGTTTATCGGCAGGGGTGGGCGATGAGCAGTTCTTC.